These 3 T cell receptor beta chains were sequenced from one sample in a study of blood T cell repertoires in COVID-19. Profiling relied on immunoSEQ multiplex PCR, and the TCRdb table lists in-frame clones only, not all of them. The sample carries roughly 100,000 clones, approximately 88% recorded once. Input material: peripheral blood. The receptors come from a man in his sixties with acute or convalescent COVID-19.

This clone was seen only a few times. The gene calls are TRBV9 and TRBJ1-1; D is perhaps TRBD1 (5 bases). V was clipped by 1 base and J by 4 bases, with 8 bases between them. CDR1 is SGDLS, CDR2 YYNGEE, per germline. CDR3 length equals 13 residues. Written as DNA, the CDR3 is TGTGCCAGCAGCGTAATCGGGGGCACTGAAGCTTTCTTT. Its protein is CASSVIGGTEAFF.

This clone appeared a single time. The chain employs TRBV5-1 and TRBJ1-3; 9 nucleotides line up with TRBD1. Trimming at V came to 2 bases and at J to 4 bases, leaving 4 bases not matched to a gene. Germline V lookup: CDR1 SGHRS, CDR2 YFSETQ. The length of the CDR3 is 15 residues. DNA for the CDR3: TGCGCCAGCAGCTTAGGGACAGGGACGGGAAACACCATATATTTT. Its translation is CASSLGTGTGNTIYF.

This rearrangement joins TRBV28 to TRBJ1-6; D is uncertain. Germline loops: CDR1 MDHEN, CDR2 SYDVKM. The CDR3 sequence is 13 residues long. Trimming cost V 2 bases and J 12 bases, with 11 bases left between them. This CDR3 reads CASSLSAVRPLHF. CDR3 nucleotide sequence: TGTGCCAGCAGTTTAAGCGCCGTTCGACCCCTCCACTTT.